These T cell receptor beta chains were read from a single sample in a study of beta chain features in type 1 diabetes. Repertoires were generated with immunoSEQ multiplex PCR, while TCRdb's copy carries only in-frame clones and drops some. The sample carries about 340,000 clones, about 14% recorded once. Sample: naive CD4+ T cells from blood. All receptors derive from a woman aged 18-30 years with type 1 diabetes. Each CDR3 is given with its conserved first and last residue. D genes are given only for firm matches. The size of a clone is reported for some rows only, either as once, few or many, or as a class for expanded clones.

>12|.|few|TRBV7-8|TRBJ2-1
CASSIDRAEQFF
TGTGCCAGCAGCATTGACAGAGCTGAGCAGTTCTTC
>16|.|few|TRBV11-3|TRBJ2-6
CASSSLGGLGANVLTF
TGTGCCAGCAGCTCTCTCGGCGGGTTAGGGGCCAACGTCCTGACTTTC
>17|TRBD2|.|TRBV6-4|TRBJ2-3
CASSAPTSGRGTDTQYF
TGTGCCAGCAGTGCCCCGACTAGCGGGAGAGGCACAGATACGCAGTATTTT
>12|TRBD1|.|TRBV10-3|TRBJ2-1
CAISQWDSPQFF
TGTGCCATCAGCCAATGGGACAGTCCCCAGTTCTTC
>18|.|few|TRBV9|TRBJ2-1
CASSVALRGGVSYNEQFF
TGTGCCAGCAGCGTAGCTCTCCGGGGAGGAGTCTCCTACAATGAGCAGTTCTTC
>19|.|few|TRBV28|TRBJ2-6
CASSPGDIEGPSGANVLTF
TGTGCCAGCAGTCCCGGGGACATCGAGGGACCTTCTGGGGCCAACGTCCTGACTTTC
>11|TRBD1|.|TRBV2|TRBJ1-1
CASRGDSRAFF
TGTGCCAGCAGGGGGGACAGTCGAGCTTTCTTT
>10|.|.|TRBV7-2|TRBJ1-2
CASSLEQAFF
TGTGCCAGCAGCTTAGAGCAGGCTTTCTTC
>11|.|.|TRBV29-1|TRBJ2-7
CSVENNYEQYF
TGCAGCGTTGAGAACAACTACGAGCAGTACTTC
>14|.|.|TRBV5-5|TRBJ1-5
CASSLAQGWQPQHF
TGTGCCAGCAGCTTGGCCCAGGGGTGGCAGCCCCAGCATTTT
>11|.|few|TRBV20-1|TRBJ2-5
CSLQVKETQYF
TGCAGCTTACAGGTCAAGGAGACCCAGTACTTC
>12|.|few|TRBV30|TRBJ2-7
CAWSVAGYEQYF
TGTGCCTGGAGTGTAGCGGGTTACGAGCAGTACTTC
>15|.|.|TRBV18|TRBJ1-2
CASSPETGNPGGYTF
TGTGCCAGCTCACCCGAAACAGGGAACCCTGGTGGCTACACCTTC
>18|TRBD1|few|TRBV7-9|TRBJ1-1
CASSLASGQGVGYTEAFF
TGTGCCAGCAGCTTAGCGAGCGGACAGGGCGTTGGTTACACTGAAGCTTTCTTT
>16|TRBD1|few|TRBV9|TRBJ2-3
CASSVGTTGFTDTQYF
TGTGCCAGCAGCGTCGGGACGACAGGGTTCACAGATACGCAGTATTTT
>15|TRBD1|once|TRBV7-2|TRBJ2-7
CASSLGGTVSYEQYF
TGTGCCAGCAGCTTAGGGGGGACAGTCTCCTACGAGCAGTACTTC
>20|.|.|TRBV28|TRBJ1-2
CASSSPGTAGRAGFNYGYTF
TGTGCCAGCAGCTCCCCGGGAACCGCGGGAAGGGCAGGTTTTAACTATGGCTACACCTTC
>16|TRBD2|few|TRBV11-1|TRBJ2-7
CASSRTLGGSTYEQYF
TGTGCCAGCAGCAGAACTCTGGGGGGGTCGACCTACGAGCAGTACTTC
>14|TRBD1|.|TRBV7-9|TRBJ1-1
CASSPDRGNTEAFF
TGTGCCAGCAGCCCCGACAGGGGGAACACTGAAGCTTTCTTT
>13|.|few|TRBV30|TRBJ1-1
CAWSPGRNTEAFF
TGTGCCTGGAGCCCGGGGAGGAACACTGAAGCTTTCTTT
>12|TRBD1|.|TRBV29-1|TRBJ1-1
CTTQGAPTEAFF
TGCACGACTCAGGGGGCACCAACTGAAGCTTTCTTT
>16|TRBD1|few|TRBV2|TRBJ1-5
CASSLLWTGLNQPQHF
TGTGCCAGCAGTCTTTTATGGACAGGGCTTAATCAGCCCCAGCATTTT
>16|.|few|TRBV5-1|TRBJ2-2
CASSLELAGQAGELFF
TGCGCCAGCAGCTTGGAACTAGCTGGTCAGGCTGGGGAGCTGTTTTTT
>15|TRBD1|few|TRBV7-9|TRBJ1-5
CASRKPGTGNQPQHF
TGTGCCAGCAGGAAACCCGGGACAGGCAATCAGCCCCAGCATTTT
>15|TRBD2|few|TRBV29-1|TRBJ2-7
CSVGSRPGTRDEQYF
TGCAGCGTTGGCAGCCGACCCGGGACTAGGGACGAGCAGTACTTC
>11|.|.|TRBV20-1|TRBJ1-1
CSASVFTEAFF
TGCAGTGCTAGCGTCTTCACTGAAGCTTTCTTT
>15|TRBD2|few|TRBV19|TRBJ2-5
CASSIGLAGGETQYF
TGTGCCAGTAGTATAGGGCTAGCGGGAGGAGAGACCCAGTACTTC
>13|.|.|TRBV2|TRBJ2-5
CASSPRDQETQYF
TGTGCCAGCAGTCCCAGGGACCAAGAGACCCAGTACTTC
>17|.|.|TRBV29-1|TRBJ1-1
CSAIWTETLKGMTEAFF
TGCAGCGCCATCTGGACAGAGACACTGAAAGGGATGACTGAAGCTTTCTTT
>9|.|.|TRBV29-1|TRBJ1-2
CSEGDGYTF
TGCAGCGAAGGGGATGGCTACACCTTC
>16|.|.|TRBV5-1|TRBJ2-6
CASSGRTVAGANVLTF
TGCGCCAGCAGCGGACGGACAGTGGCTGGGGCCAACGTCCTGACTTTC